This TCR beta chain was found in a study of cytomegalovirus exposure and HLA in healthy donors. Study observations and caveats: Further analysis, carried out later, found HLA-associated TCR beta chains more clonally expanded than equally common other chains.

This clone was found once. What it binds is not known. CDR1 is SQVTM, CDR2 ANQGSEA, per germline. J was trimmed by 2 bases and V by 7 bases; bases with no gene match: 11. The CDR3 is 15 residues long. PCR involved 60 Vbeta and 13 Jbeta primers. In the source study's methods: Unique TCR beta chains totaled roughly 81 million in a later count, with around 12 million of them shared. Only in-frame clones appear in the TCRdb table, and some are missing; sequencing was by immunoSEQ multiplex PCR. V and J calls plus clone size are reproduced from that table; the DNA served to infer D and trimming. The sample lists 150,000 to 180,000 clones; around 68% were seen once.

This chain links TRBV29-1 with TRBJ2-3; 8 bases are shared with TRBD2. Input material: PBMCs. This TCR derives from a man in his thirties or forties in good health and CMV-seronegative. CDR3 sequence: CSALGGGGLTDTQYF. CDR3 bases: TGCAGCGCGCTCGGGGGGGGCGGCCTCACAGATACGCAGTATTTT.